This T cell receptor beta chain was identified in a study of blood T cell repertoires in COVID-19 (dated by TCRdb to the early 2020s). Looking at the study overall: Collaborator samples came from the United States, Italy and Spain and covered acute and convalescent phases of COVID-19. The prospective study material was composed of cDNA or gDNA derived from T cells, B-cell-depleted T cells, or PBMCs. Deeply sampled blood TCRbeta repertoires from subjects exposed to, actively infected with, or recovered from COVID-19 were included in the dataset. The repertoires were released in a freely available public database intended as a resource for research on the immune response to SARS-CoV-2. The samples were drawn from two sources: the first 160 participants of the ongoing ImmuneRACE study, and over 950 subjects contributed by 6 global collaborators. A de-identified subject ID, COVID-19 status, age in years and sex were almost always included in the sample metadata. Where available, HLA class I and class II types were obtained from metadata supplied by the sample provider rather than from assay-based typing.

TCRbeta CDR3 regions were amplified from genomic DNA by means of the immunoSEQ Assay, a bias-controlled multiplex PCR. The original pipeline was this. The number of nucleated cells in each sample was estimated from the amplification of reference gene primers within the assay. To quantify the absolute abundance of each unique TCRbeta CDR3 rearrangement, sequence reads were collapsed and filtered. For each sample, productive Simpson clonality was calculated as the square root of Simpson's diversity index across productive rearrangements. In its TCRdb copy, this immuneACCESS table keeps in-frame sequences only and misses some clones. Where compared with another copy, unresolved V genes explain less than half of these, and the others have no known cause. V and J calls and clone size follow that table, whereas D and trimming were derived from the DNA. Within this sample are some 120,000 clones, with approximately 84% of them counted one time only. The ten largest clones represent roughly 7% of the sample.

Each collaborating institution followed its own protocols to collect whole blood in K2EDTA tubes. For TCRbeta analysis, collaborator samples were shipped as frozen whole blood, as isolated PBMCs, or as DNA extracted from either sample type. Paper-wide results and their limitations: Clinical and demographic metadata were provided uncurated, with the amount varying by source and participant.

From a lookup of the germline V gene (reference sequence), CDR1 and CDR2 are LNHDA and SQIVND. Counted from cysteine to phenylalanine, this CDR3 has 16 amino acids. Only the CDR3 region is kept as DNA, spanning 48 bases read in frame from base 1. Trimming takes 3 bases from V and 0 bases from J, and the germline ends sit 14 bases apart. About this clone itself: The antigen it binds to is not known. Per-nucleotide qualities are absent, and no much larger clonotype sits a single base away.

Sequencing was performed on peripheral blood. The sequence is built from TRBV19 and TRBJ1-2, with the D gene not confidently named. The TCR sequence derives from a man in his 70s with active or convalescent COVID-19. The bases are TGTGCCAGTAGTATGCAGGCCCCAAGAGCTAACTATGGCTACACCTTC. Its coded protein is CASSMQAPRANYGYTF.